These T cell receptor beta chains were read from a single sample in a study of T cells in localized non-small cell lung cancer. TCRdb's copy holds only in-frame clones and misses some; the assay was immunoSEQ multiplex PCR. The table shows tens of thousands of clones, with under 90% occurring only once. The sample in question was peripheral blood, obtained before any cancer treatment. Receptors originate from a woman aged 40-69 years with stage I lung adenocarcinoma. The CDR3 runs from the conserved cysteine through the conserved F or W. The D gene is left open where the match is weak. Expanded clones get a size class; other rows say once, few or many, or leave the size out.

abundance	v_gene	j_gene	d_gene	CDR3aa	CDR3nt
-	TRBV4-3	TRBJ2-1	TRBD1	CASSQDWAGTGGSIEQFF	TGCGCCAGCAGCCAAGATTGGGCCGGGACAGGGGGCTCAATTGAGCAGTTCTTC
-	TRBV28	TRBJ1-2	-	CASSGPHGVYYGYTF	TGTGCCAGCAGTGGGCCCCATGGGGTGTACTATGGCTACACCTTC
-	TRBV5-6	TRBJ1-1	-	CASIKRGVYTEAFF	TGTGCCAGCATCAAGAGGGGGGTCTACACTGAAGCTTTCTTT
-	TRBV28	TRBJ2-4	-	CASSRILERTKNIQYF	TGTGCCAGCAGCCGCATCCTGGAACGGACCAAAAACATTCAGTACTTC
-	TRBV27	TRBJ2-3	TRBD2	CASRALAGRVDTQYF	TGTGCCAGCAGAGCTCTAGCGGGACGAGTAGATACGCAGTATTTT
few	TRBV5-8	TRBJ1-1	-	CASSLYGENTEAFF	TGTGCCAGCAGCTTGTACGGTGAGAACACTGAAGCTTTCTTT
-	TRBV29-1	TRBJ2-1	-	CSVDRDGYNEQFF	TGCAGCGTAGACCGGGACGGCTACAATGAGCAGTTCTTC
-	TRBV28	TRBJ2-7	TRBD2	CASSTPTGGDTYEQYF	TGTGCCAGCAGTACCCCCACGGGAGGGGACACCTACGAGCAGTACTTC
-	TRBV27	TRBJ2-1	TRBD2	CASSSHGTSGFKQFF	TGTGCCAGCAGTTCCCACGGGACTAGCGGCTTTAAGCAGTTCTTC
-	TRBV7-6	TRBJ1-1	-	CASSQRLMNTEAFF	TGTGCCAGCAGCCAAAGGCTTATGAACACTGAAGCTTTCTTT
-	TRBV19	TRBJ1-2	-	CASSFGARQPNYGYTF	TGTGCCAGTAGTTTCGGGGCAAGGCAGCCTAACTATGGCTACACCTTC
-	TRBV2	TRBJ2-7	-	CASSGQDEQYF	TGTGCCAGCAGTGGTCAGGACGAGCAGTACTTC
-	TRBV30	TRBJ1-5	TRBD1	CAWRSGGGSNQPQHF	TGTGCCTGGAGATCAGGGGGAGGTAGCAATCAGCCCCAGCATTTT
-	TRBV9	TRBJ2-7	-	CASSVASDSAYEQYF	TGTGCCAGCAGCGTAGCGTCGGACAGTGCCTACGAGCAGTACTTC
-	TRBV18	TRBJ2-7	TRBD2	CASSGGDEQYF	TGTGCCAGCTCAGGGGGGGACGAGCAGTACTTC
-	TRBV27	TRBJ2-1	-	CASSLEGRFSYNEQFF	TGTGCCAGCAGTTTAGAGGGCAGGTTCTCCTACAATGAGCAGTTCTTC
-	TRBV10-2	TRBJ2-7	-	CASSLGVYEQYF	TGCGCCAGCAGTCTCGGGGTCTACGAGCAGTACTTC
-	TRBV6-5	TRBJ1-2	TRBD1	CASSRQGTIYGYTF	TGTGCCAGCAGTCGACAGGGAACCATCTATGGCTACACCTTC
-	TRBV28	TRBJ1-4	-	CASSLWKWGWDEKLFF	TGTGCCAGCAGTTTATGGAAGTGGGGGTGGGATGAAAAACTGTTTTTT
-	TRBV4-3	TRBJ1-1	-	CASSQRTGTEAFF	TGCGCCAGCAGCCAGAGAACGGGAACTGAAGCTTTCTTT
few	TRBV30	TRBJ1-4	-	CAWRGTDRGEKLFF	TGTGCCTGGAGGGGTACCGACAGAGGTGAAAAACTGTTTTTT
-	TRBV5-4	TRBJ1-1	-	CASSLSGGQLNTEAFF	TGTGCCAGCAGCTTGAGTGGGGGCCAATTGAACACTGAAGCTTTCTTT
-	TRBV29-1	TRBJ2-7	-	CSVEGQGGPYEQYF	TGCAGCGTTGAAGGGCAGGGGGGACCCTACGAGCAGTACTTC
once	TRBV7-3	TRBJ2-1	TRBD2	CASSLTREDYNEQFF	TGTGCCAGCAGCTTAACGCGGGAGGATTACAATGAGCAGTTCTTC
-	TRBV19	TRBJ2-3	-	CASSMGFSWQTKDTQYF	TGTGCCAGTAGTATGGGTTTTTCGTGGCAGACAAAAGATACGCAGTATTTT
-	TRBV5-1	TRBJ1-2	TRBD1	CASSLEGTGGYGYTF	TGCGCCAGCAGCTTGGAAGGGACAGGGGGCTATGGCTACACCTTC
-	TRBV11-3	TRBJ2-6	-	CASSGRDKISGANVLTF	TGTGCCAGCAGCGGCCGGGACAAAATCTCTGGGGCCAACGTCCTGACTTTC
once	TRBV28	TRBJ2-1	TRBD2	CASSKNPPSGPYNEQFF	TGTGCCAGCAGCAAAAACCCTCCTAGCGGTCCGTACAATGAGCAGTTCTTC
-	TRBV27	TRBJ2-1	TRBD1	CASSFRTGAGRNEQFF	TGTGCCAGCAGTTTCCGGACAGGGGCGGGTCGGAATGAGCAGTTCTTC
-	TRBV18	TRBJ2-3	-	CASSPRQGGSDTQYF	TGTGCCAGCTCGCCCAGACAGGGAGGGTCCGATACGCAGTATTTT
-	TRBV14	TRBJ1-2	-	CASSQVAGVDYGYTF	TGTGCCAGCAGCCAAGTTGCGGGGGTGGACTATGGCTACACCTTC
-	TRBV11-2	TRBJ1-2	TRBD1	CASTRPGQGNYGYTF	TGTGCCAGCACCCGACCCGGACAGGGGAACTATGGCTACACCTTC
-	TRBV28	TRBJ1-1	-	CASMAGNTEAFF	TGTGCCAGCATGGCGGGGAACACTGAAGCTTTCTTT
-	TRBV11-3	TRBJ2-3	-	CASSLSRGGDTQYF	TGTGCCAGCAGCCTAAGCAGAGGGGGAGATACGCAGTATTTT
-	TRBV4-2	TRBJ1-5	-	CASSQTRTGTFYQPQHF	TGTGCCAGCAGCCAGACCCGGACCGGGACCTTCTATCAGCCCCAGCATTTT
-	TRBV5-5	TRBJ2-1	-	CASTFRGSGDNEQFF	TGTGCCAGCACCTTTAGGGGGTCAGGCGACAATGAGCAGTTCTTC
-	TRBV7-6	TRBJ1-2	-	CASSLATGANYGYTF	TGTGCCAGCAGCTTAGCGACGGGTGCTAACTATGGCTACACCTTC
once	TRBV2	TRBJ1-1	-	CASSERGIQNTEAFF	TGTGCCAGCAGTGAAAGAGGGATTCAAAACACTGAAGCTTTCTTT
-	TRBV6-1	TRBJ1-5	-	CASSEGGVKQPQHF	TGTGCCAGCAGTGAAGGAGGAGTTAAACAGCCCCAGCATTTT
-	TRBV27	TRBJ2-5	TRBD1	CASRRQGAQYF	TGTGCCAGCAGGAGACAGGGGGCGCAGTACTTC
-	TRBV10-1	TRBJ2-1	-	CASSPELRNEQFF	TGCGCCAGCAGTCCGGAGCTCAGGAATGAGCAGTTCTTC
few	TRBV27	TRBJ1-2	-	CASSLKAGAPYGYTF	TGTGCCAGCAGTTTAAAGGCAGGGGCCCCCTATGGCTACACCTTC
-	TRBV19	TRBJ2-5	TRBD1	CASAAGGSQETQYF	TGTGCCAGTGCGGCAGGGGGTTCTCAAGAGACCCAGTACTTC
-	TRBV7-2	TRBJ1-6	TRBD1	CASSLELGQAYNSPLHF	TGTGCCAGCAGCTTAGAGTTGGGACAGGCCTATAATTCACCCCTCCACTTT
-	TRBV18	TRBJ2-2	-	CASSPGTWDNSNTGELFF	TGTGCCAGCTCACCCGGGACCTGGGACAATTCAAACACCGGGGAGCTGTTTTTT
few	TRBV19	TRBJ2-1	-	CASSIDMARNEQFF	TGTGCCAGTAGTATAGATATGGCAAGGAATGAGCAGTTCTTC
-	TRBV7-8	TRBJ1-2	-	CASSLFRGAGIQNYGYTF	TGTGCCAGCAGCTTATTTAGAGGCGCGGGGATCCAAAACTATGGCTACACCTTC
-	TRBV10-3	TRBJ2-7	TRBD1	CAIRSGTDNYEQYF	TGTGCCATCAGATCCGGGACAGATAACTACGAGCAGTACTTC
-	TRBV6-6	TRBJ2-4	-	CASSYSNLAKNIQYF	TGTGCCAGCAGTTACTCGAACCTAGCCAAAAACATTCAGTACTTC
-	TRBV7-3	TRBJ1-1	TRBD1	CASSLEGRGQRAFF	TGTGCCAGCAGCTTAGAGGGCAGGGGGCAGCGAGCTTTCTTT
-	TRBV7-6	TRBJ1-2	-	CASSPWTVTNYGYTF	TGTGCCAGCAGCCCATGGACAGTTACCAACTATGGCTACACCTTC
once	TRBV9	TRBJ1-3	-	CASSASRSSGNTIYF	TGTGCCAGCAGCGCTTCGAGGAGCTCTGGAAACACCATATATTTT
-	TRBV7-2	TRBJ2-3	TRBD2	CASSVAGGHHPSTDTQYF	TGTGCCAGCAGCGTAGCGGGGGGCCATCATCCTAGCACAGATACGCAGTATTTT
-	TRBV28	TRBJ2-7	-	CASRLTVSYEQYF	TGTGCCAGCAGATTGACAGTCTCCTACGAGCAGTACTTC